These 2 T cell receptor beta chains were sequenced from one sample in a study of T cells in Graves' hyperthyroidism and ophthalmopathy. RNA transcripts provided the source from which TCR beta CDR3 regions were amplified. First-round RT-PCR with HTBI primers amplified the TCR CDR3 region. TCRdb analysed the multiplex PCR reads with MiXCR anew, one entry per CDR3 protein. The table lists 460,000 or so distinct CDR3 sequences, about an eighth of them singletons. The specimen was blood. The receptors originated from a woman aged 18-29 years with Graves' hyperthyroidism.

The chain's CDR3 is CASTPGGGTDTQYF. The CDR3 DNA reads TGCGCCAGCACTCCGGGAGGGGGGACAGATACGCAGTATTTT. The V call is TRBV5-1, the J call TRBJ2-3; 8 nucleotides align to TRBD2. The germline gives CDR1 SGHRS, CDR2 YFSETQ. J lost 3 bases, V lost 6 bases, and 6 bases had no gene match. CDR3 length: 14 residues.

This clonotype was counted a few times. The gene calls are TRBV7-2 and TRBJ2-3; tentatively, D is TRBD2 (6 bases). This CDR3 has 17 amino acids. Germline CDR1 reads SGHTA; CDR2 reads FQGNSA. Trimming pared 4 bases from V and 4 bases from J, leaving 21 bases between. The CDR3 DNA reads TGTGCCAGCAGCTGGGTCGGGTCGCGGGGTTTTCCAGATACGCAGTATTTT. Amino acid sequence: CASSWVGSRGFPDTQYF. Supplemented by reference TRBV7-2 and TRBJ2-3, the full variable domain reads GAGVSQSPSNKVTEKGKDVELRCDPISGHTALYWYRQSLGQGLEFLIYFQGNSAPDKSGLPSDRFSAERTGGSVSTLTIQRTQQEDSAVYLCASSWVGSRGFPDTQYFGPGTRLTVL.